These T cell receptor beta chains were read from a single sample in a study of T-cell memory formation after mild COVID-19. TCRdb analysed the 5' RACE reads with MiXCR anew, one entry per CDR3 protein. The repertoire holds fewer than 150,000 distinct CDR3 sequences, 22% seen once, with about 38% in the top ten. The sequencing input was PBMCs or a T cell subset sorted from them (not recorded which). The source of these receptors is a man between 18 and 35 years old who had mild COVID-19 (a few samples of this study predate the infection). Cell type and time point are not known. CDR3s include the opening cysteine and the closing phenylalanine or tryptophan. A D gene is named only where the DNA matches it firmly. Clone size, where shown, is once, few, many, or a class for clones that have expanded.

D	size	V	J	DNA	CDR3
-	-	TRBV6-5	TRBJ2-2	TGTGCCAGCAGTTACTCAGACCAGAACACCGGGGAGCTGTTTTTT	CASSYSDQNTGELFF
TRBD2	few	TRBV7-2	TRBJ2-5	TGTGCCAGCAGCTTAACCAGCGGGGGCCGGACCCAGTACTTC	CASSLTSGGRTQYF
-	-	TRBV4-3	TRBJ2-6	TGCGCCAGCAGCCCAGGGGCGGGACGGAACTCTGGGGCCAACGTCCTGACTTTC	CASSPGAGRNSGANVLTF
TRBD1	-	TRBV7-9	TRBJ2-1	TGTGCCAGCAGCTCAAACTGGGACAGGGGACCTTACAATGAGCAGTTCTTC	CASSSNWDRGPYNEQFF
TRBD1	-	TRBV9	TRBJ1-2	TGTGCCAGCAGCGTAGCCGTGGACAGGGTCCCGGCACGCGGCTACACCTTC	CASSVAVDRVPARGYTF
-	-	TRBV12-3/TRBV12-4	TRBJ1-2	TGTGCCAGCAGTACGGACAGCGACTATGGCTACACCTTC	CASSTDSDYGYTF
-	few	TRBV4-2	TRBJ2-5	TGTGCCAGCAGCCAAGGAAGGCAAGAGACCCAGTACTTC	CASSQGRQETQYF
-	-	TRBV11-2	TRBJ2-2	TGTGCCAGCAGCCCCGGGCGGGGGCAGGGCGGGGAGCTGTTTTTT	CASSPGRGQGGELFF
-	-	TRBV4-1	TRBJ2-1	TGCGCCAGCAGCCCCCGTCCAGGGAAGGATGAGCAGTTCTTC	CASSPRPGKDEQFF
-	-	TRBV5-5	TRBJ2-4	TGTGCCAGCAGTCCGCCCGGATCGGCCAAAAACATTCAGTACTTC	CASSPPGSAKNIQYF
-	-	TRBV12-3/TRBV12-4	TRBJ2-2	TGTGCCAGCAGTTTAGTGAACCGGGAGCTGTTTTTT	CASSLVNRELFF
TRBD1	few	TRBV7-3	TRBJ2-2	TGTGCCAGCAGCCCCGGGACAGGGGATACCGGGGAGCTGTTTTTT	CASSPGTGDTGELFF
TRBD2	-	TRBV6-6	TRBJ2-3	TGTGCCAGCAGTTACGCGGGGGGGAGCCTCACAGATACGCAGTATTTT	CASSYAGGSLTDTQYF
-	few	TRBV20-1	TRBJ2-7	TGCAGTGCTAGAGACGGTTCCTACGAGCAGTACTTC	CSARDGSYEQYF
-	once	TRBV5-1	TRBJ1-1	TGCGCCAGCAGCTTTGGACAAACCGGGCGGAACACTGAAGCTTTCTTT	CASSFGQTGRNTEAFF
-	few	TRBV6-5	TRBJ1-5	TGTGCCAGCAGCCTTCGTAGCAATCAGCCCCAGCATTTT	CASSLRSNQPQHF